This T cell receptor beta chain was sequenced during a study of T cell changes during pregnancy in multiple sclerosis (dated by TCRdb to between 2019 and 2020). In the study overall: The study examined how the T cell repertoire changed over the course of pregnancy in women with multiple sclerosis.

CDR3 length: 13 amino acids, cysteine to phenylalanine. Of all the DNA, just the CDR3 is kept, 39 bases in frame from base 1. V trim: 0 bases; J trim: 8 bases; unmatched bases: 1. The CDR1 and CDR2 encoded by the germline V gene are SGHRS and YFSETQ. Library preparation was by the immunoSEQ multiplex PCR assay. TCRdb re-hosts the immuneACCESS table, in-frame sequences only. Its copies lack some clones; in the studies checked, an unresolved V gene accounts for under half of them, and the cause for the rest is not known. Within this sample are about 84,000 clones, with roughly 94% of them counted one time only. The ten largest make up more than 0.85% of the sample. Note on this clone: Its cognate antigen has yet to be identified. Base qualities were left out, and no much larger clone turns up one base away.

This sequence originates from a female donor in good health, enrolled as a control in a pregnancy study. The sequencing used peripheral blood, collected in the second trimester of pregnancy. The V gene is TRBV5-1 and the J gene is TRBJ2-1, with 8 middle bases fitting TRBD1. The sequenced DNA is TGCGCCAGCAGCTTGGGGACAGGGTATGAGCAGTTCTTC. Translated, this gives CASSLGTGYEQFF.